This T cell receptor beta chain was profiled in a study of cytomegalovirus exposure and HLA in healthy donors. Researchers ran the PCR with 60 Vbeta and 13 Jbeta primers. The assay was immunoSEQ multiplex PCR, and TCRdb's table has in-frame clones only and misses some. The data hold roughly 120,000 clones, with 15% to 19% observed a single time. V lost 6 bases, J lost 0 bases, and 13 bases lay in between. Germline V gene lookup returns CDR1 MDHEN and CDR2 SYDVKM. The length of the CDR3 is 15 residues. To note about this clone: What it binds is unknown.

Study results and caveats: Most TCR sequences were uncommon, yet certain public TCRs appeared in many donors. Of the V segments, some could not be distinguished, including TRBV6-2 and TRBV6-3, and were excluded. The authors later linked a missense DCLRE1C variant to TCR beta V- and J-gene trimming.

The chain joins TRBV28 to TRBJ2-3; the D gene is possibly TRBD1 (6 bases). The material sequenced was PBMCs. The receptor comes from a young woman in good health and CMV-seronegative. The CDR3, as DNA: TGTGCCAGCAGCCACACAGGGAAAAGCACAGATACGCAGTATTTT. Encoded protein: CASSHTGKSTDTQYF. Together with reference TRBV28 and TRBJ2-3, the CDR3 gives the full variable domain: DVKVTQSSRYLVKRTGEKVFLECVQDMDHENMFWYRQDPGLGLRLIYFSYDVKMKEKGDIPEGYSVSREKKERFSLILESASTNQTSMYLCASSHTGKSTDTQYFGPGTRLTVL.